These 25 T cell receptor beta chains originate from one sample sequenced in a study of shared clonotypes between healthy human individuals. The repertoire was sequenced with immunoSEQ multiplex PCR; TCRdb's copy has only in-frame clones and lacks some. The data contain about 870,000 clones, 92% of them seen just once; the ten biggest clones take up approximately 25%. Naive CD8 isolation took CD45RO-negative cells positively selected for CCR7 and excluded terminally differentiated effector memory CD45RA+ cells. Sequencing was done on a sample of naive CD8+ T cells sorted from blood. Receptor source: a man aged 25-45 years in good health.

The J gene is TRBJ2-2, the V gene TRBV5-6; no clear D gene. CDR3 length equals 16 residues. CDR1 and CDR2 from the germline V gene are SGHDT and YYEEEE. V was clipped by 0 bases and J by 7 bases, with 16 bases between them. CDR3 loop: CASSLGAYGVFGELFF. DNA of the CDR3: TGTGCCAGCAGCTTGGGGGCTTATGGCGTATTCGGGGAGCTGTTTTTT.

This clone appeared a single time. V gene TRBV4-1 combines with J gene TRBJ2-7; TRBD2 is a possible D gene (8 bases). This CDR3 region has 19 residues. Germline CDR1 and CDR2: MGHRA and YSYEKL. Trimming took 0 bases from V and 0 from J, leaving 21 bases between them. The CDR3 protein is CASSQEQGREGQISYEQYF. DNA of the CDR3: TGCGCCAGCAGCCAAGAGCAGGGACGGGAGGGACAGATCTCCTACGAGCAGTACTTC.

This chain joins TRBV27 and TRBJ1-5, with unresolved D. Germline V gene data show CDR1 as MNHEY and CDR2 as SMNVEV (reference sequence). Trimming removed 3 bases at V and 3 bases at J, with 12 bases between. This CDR3 spans 15 amino acids. This chain's CDR3 is CASSLTPYPNQPQHF. The CDR3 DNA reads as TGTGCCAGCAGTTTGACCCCGTATCCCAATCAGCCCCAGCATTTT.

This chain links TRBV11-3 with TRBJ2-3, with unresolved D. The V gene's germline CDR1 is SGHNT and CDR2 YENEEA. The CDR3 loop spans 15 amino acids. V was clipped by 7 bases and J by 0 bases, with 14 bases between them. CDR3 in DNA: TGTGCCAGCAACTGTGACGAGACTAGCACAGATACGCAGTATTTT. Its translation is CASNCDETSTDTQYF.

Remarks on this clone: Being one base from a much bigger clone, this may be a read error. The rearrangement uses TRBV6-6 and TRBJ2-7; D gene uncertain. From germline, CDR1 is MNHNY and CDR2 SVGAGI (reference sequence). The length of the CDR3 is 11 residues. V was shortened by 4 bases and J by 4 bases, with 5 bases between the two germline ends. CDR3 nucleotide sequence: TGTGCCAGCAGTTCGGAGTACGAGCAGTACTTC. Protein sequence: CASSSEYEQYF.

J is TRBJ2-5 and V is TRBV6-6; 7 bases map to TRBD1. CDR1 is MNHNY and CDR2 is SVGAGI in the germline V gene (reference sequence). V dropped 1 base and J dropped 5; count of bases not matched to a gene: 1. The CDR3 has 13 residues. The CDR3 nucleotides are TGTGCCAGCAGTTACTTACAGGGGGAGACCCAGTACTTC. This translates into CASSYLQGETQYF.

The chain employs TRBV29-1 and TRBJ2-7, with 7 bases lining up with TRBD1. This CDR3 has 15 residues. With V trimmed by 2 bases and J by 0 bases, 7 bases remained unmatched. Germline CDR1 SQVTM, CDR2 ANQGSEA. CDR3 amino acids: CSVELSGTASYEQYF. CDR3 coding DNA: TGCAGCGTTGAACTATCCGGGACAGCCTCCTACGAGCAGTACTTC.

The V call is TRBV11-3, the J call TRBJ2-7; D not resolved. V gave up 4 bases and J gave up 0 bases, with 7 bases separating them. Per germline, CDR1 SGHNT and CDR2 YENEEA. The CDR3 contains 13 residues. CDR3 coding DNA: TGTGCCAGCAGCTACAGATACTCCTACGAGCAGTACTTC. It translates to CASSYRYSYEQYF.

The rearrangement links TRBV6-4 to TRBJ2-3, with a tentative D call TRBD2 (6 bases). Deletions cut 5 bases from V and 6 bases from J, with 30 bases between. The length of the CDR3 is 19 residues. CDR1 and CDR2 (germline): MRHNA, SNTAGT. CDR3 coding DNA: TGTGCCAGCAGTCTCGGTCCAGCGGAGGAGGGACGACGAGGGGATACGCAGTATTTT. Its translation: CASSLGPAEEGRRGDTQYF.

This chain links TRBV7-9 with TRBJ2-3; a weak D match, TRBD2 (6 bases). With 4 bases removed from V and 0 bases from J, the gap between germline ends came to 11 bases. Per the germline V gene, CDR1 is SEHNR and CDR2 is FQNEAQ (reference sequence). This CDR3 spans 15 amino acids. The CDR3 reads CASSSPGTSTDTQYF. Here the CDR3 DNA reads TGTGCCAGCAGCTCCCCCGGGACTAGCACAGATACGCAGTATTTT.

The chain has TRBV27 and TRBJ2-1, with D possibly being TRBD1 (5 bases). CDR1 and CDR2 from the germline V gene are MNHEY and SMNVEV (reference sequence). V lost 2 bases and J lost 7, with 12 bases in between. CDR3 length: 14 residues. DNA of the CDR3: TGTGCCAGCAGTTTAGGTGCAGGGTGGAATGAGCAGTTCTTC. Encoded protein: CASSLGAGWNEQFF.

This chain uses TRBV7-9 with TRBJ2-1; TRBD2 agrees at 9 bases. The germline CDR1 and CDR2 sequences are SEHNR and FQNEAQ (reference sequence). The CDR3 runs 15 residues. Losses at the gene ends were 3 bases for V and 7 bases for J; bases not matched to a gene: 7. CDR3 amino acids: CASSFSSGEGNEQFF. The CDR3 coding sequence is TGTGCCAGCAGCTTCTCTAGCGGGGAGGGGAATGAGCAGTTCTTC.

This clone was seen only once. The genes are TRBV28 and TRBJ1-1; tentative D call: TRBD1 (6 bases). The CDR3 spans 14 residues. V was trimmed by 7 bases and J by 2 bases, leaving 14 bases between them. From germline, CDR1 is MDHEN and CDR2 SYDVKM. The DNA for the CDR3 is TGTGCCAGCACAATGACAGGATTAAACACTGAAGCTTTCTTT. It codes for CASTMTGLNTEAFF.

For this clone: Other DNA sequences in the sample encode the same CDR3. J is TRBJ2-7 and V is TRBV20-1, with a possible D match to TRBD1 (6 bases). The CDR3 has 11 amino acids. With 3 bases removed from V and 3 bases from J, the gap between germline ends came to 6 bases. Per the germline V gene, CDR1 is DFQATT and CDR2 is SNEGSKA (reference sequence). The CDR3 sequence is CSARDSYEQYF. CDR3 coding DNA: TGCAGTGCTAGGGACAGCTACGAGCAGTACTTC.

The genes are TRBV19 and TRBJ2-1, with 9 bases aligning to TRBD2. Germline lookup yields CDR1 LNHDA and CDR2 SQIVND (reference sequence). The CDR3 covers 14 residues. V lost 5 bases to trimming and J lost 9 bases; unmatched junction nucleotides: 8. The CDR3 here is CASSPGLAFFEQFF. Here the CDR3 DNA reads TGTGCCAGTAGTCCGGGACTAGCTTTCTTTGAGCAGTTCTTC. Drawing the rest from reference TRBV19 and TRBJ2-1, the complete variable domain is DGGITQSPKYLFRKEGQNVTLSCEQNLNHDAMYWYRQDPGQGLRLIYYSQIVNDFQKGDIAEGYSVSREKKESFPLTVTSAQKNPTAFYLCASSPGLAFFEQFFGPGTRLTVL.

The table lists this clone with a count of one. The sample carries other DNA sequences with the same CDR3. The J gene is TRBJ2-3, the V gene TRBV27; possibly TRBD1 or TRBD2 for D (5 bases each). The germline V gene encodes CDR1 MNHEY and CDR2 SMNVEV (reference sequence). The CDR3 consists of 14 residues. The ends were cut back, 3 bases at V and 6 bases at J, with 13 bases in the middle. The CDR3 DNA reads as TGTGCCAGCAGTTTGTTGGGGTGGGGGGATACGCAGTATTTT. Protein: CASSLLGWGDTQYF.

This chain uses TRBV6-1 with TRBJ1-5; D unresolved. The CDR3 length is 15 residues. The germline gives CDR1 MNHNS, CDR2 SASEGT. V was clipped by 1 base and J by 3 bases, with 10 bases between them. This chain's CDR3 is CASSEGRSFNQPQHF. In DNA form, the CDR3 reads TGTGCCAGCAGTGAAGGTAGGAGTTTCAATCAGCCCCAGCATTTT.

This clone has only one observation. DNA for the CDR3: TGTGCCAGCAAGACCCCTGGGAGCCCTGAAGCTTTCTTT. It translates to CASKTPGSPEAFF. The V call is TRBV5-4, the J call TRBJ1-1; D remains unclear. The CDR3 consists of 13 residues. V lost 6 bases to trimming and J lost 6 bases, with 15 bases between them. CDR1 SGHNT and CDR2 YYREEE come from the germline V gene (reference sequence).

This rearrangement joins TRBV2 to TRBJ1-1; 10 bases fit TRBD1. Germline values: CDR1 SNHLY, CDR2 FYNNEI. Trimming removed 4 bases from V and 6 bases from J; junction bases left unmatched: 11. The CDR3 is made up of 16 amino acids. The CDR3 region is CASSALMTGGAPEAFF. DNA for the CDR3: TGTGCCAGCAGTGCCCTGATGACAGGGGGCGCACCTGAAGCTTTCTTT.

The rearrangement joins TRBV7-3 to TRBJ2-3; no definite D call. The germline gives CDR1 SGHTA, CDR2 FQGTGA. V was cut by 3 bases and J by 4 bases, with 11 bases left in between. The CDR3 spans 14 residues. CDR3 sequence (DNA): TGTGCCAGCAGCTTGGGCTCGAATCCAGATACGCAGTATTTT. Its protein is CASSLGSNPDTQYF.

The V call is TRBV5-6, the J call TRBJ2-5, with D perhaps TRBD1 (6 bases). The germline V gene encodes CDR1 SGHDT and CDR2 YYEEEE. This CDR3 has 16 amino acids. The germline V and J ends were trimmed by 3 bases and 2 bases, with 17 bases remaining between them. CDR3 DNA: TGTGCCAGCAGCTCGAGCCACTGGACAGTGCAAGAGACCCAGTACTTC. This codes for CASSSSHWTVQETQYF.

The chain combines TRBV30 with TRBJ2-6; D is unclear. The CDR3 has 15 residues. Germline CDR1 reads GTSNPN; CDR2 reads SVGIG (reference sequence). V was trimmed by 0 bases and J by 1 base, leaving 7 bases between them. Here the CDR3 DNA reads TGTGCCTGGAGTGTACGGGTTTCTGGGGCCAACGTCCTGACTTTC. This codes for CAWSVRVSGANVLTF.

In DNA form, the CDR3 reads TGTGCCAGCAGCGTAGCTCCGGGCTTCAATGAGCAGTTCTTC. The encoded protein is CASSVAPGFNEQFF. This rearrangement joins TRBV9 to TRBJ2-1, with D unresolved. The CDR3 is made up of 14 amino acids. The germline V and J ends were trimmed by 0 bases and 6 bases, with 10 bases remaining between them. The germline CDR1 and CDR2 sequences are SGDLS and YYNGEE.

This clone was picked up a small number of times. The CDR3 DNA reads as TGTGCCAGCCTCGTACAGGGAGATAACGAGCAGTACTTC. Translated: CASLVQGDNEQYF. The genes are TRBV7-9 and TRBJ2-7; D perhaps matches TRBD1 (6 bases). The V end was cut by 8 bases, the J end by 5 bases, with 16 bases between. CDR1 and CDR2 (germline): SEHNR, FQNEAQ (reference sequence). The CDR3 is made up of 13 amino acids.

This chain uses TRBV7-9 with TRBJ1-3; 9 positions agree with TRBD1. The CDR3 contains 17 residues. Losses at the gene ends were 5 bases for V and 3 bases for J; bases not matched to a gene: 11. Per the germline V gene, CDR1 is SEHNR and CDR2 is FQNEAQ (reference sequence). The CDR3 bases are TGTGCCAGCAGCCTATGGACAGGGGTAGAGGTTGGAAACACCATATATTTT. Translation: CASSLWTGVEVGNTIYF. The variable domain in full, with the rest retrieved from reference TRBV7-9 and TRBJ1-3, is DTGVSQNPRHKITKRGQNVTFRCDPISEHNRLYWYRQTLGQGPEFLTYFQNEAQLEKSRLLSDRFSAERPKGSFSTLEIQRTEQGDSAMYLCASSLWTGVEVGNTIYFGEGSWLTVV.